The 32 T cell receptor beta chains presented below share a single source sample, sequenced in a study of CD8+ T cells in alopecia areata. It was from alopecia areata patients that lesional scalp punch biopsies and peripheral blood were collected. cDNA prepared by RNA extraction and subsequent reverse transcription served as the template for sequencing. Clones were sequenced by immunoSEQ multiplex PCR, and TCRdb holds only the in-frame ones, with some missing. This sample has some 20,000 clones, with about 59% found just once. The specimen was skin, collected at week 0. The origin of the receptors is a human donor with alopecia areata.

This sequence joins TRBV18 and TRBJ1-1; tentative D call: TRBD1 (6 bases). The V end lost 3 bases, the J end lost 3 bases, and 8 bases lay between the germline ends. Germline CDR1 is KGHSH and CDR2 is LQKENI. This CDR3 contains 13 residues. CDR3 in DNA: TGTGCCAGCTCACCGTCAGGGGACACTGAAGCTTTCTTT. It specifies CASSPSGDTEAFF.

This chain joins TRBV23-1 and TRBJ2-7; D unclear. TRBV23-1 belongs to the ORF category, with a function that is uncertain. This CDR3 comprises 16 residues. With 1 base removed from V and 0 bases from J, the gap between germline ends came to 13 bases. For the CDR3, the DNA is TGCGCCAGCAGTCAATACGAGATAGGCGTCTCCTACGAGCAGTACTTC. The encoded protein is CASSQYEIGVSYEQYF.

This clone occurred a few times. This chain connects TRBV18 to TRBJ2-1; 12 positions match TRBD2. Trimming took 0 bases from V and 2 from J; bases not matched to a gene: 2. Germline loops: CDR1 KGHSH, CDR2 LQKENI. The CDR3 covers 17 residues. CDR3 region: CASSPPSSGGAYNEQFF. The CDR3 bases are TGTGCCAGCTCACCACCGTCTAGCGGGGGGGCCTACAATGAGCAGTTCTTC. Together with reference TRBV18 and TRBJ2-1, the CDR3 gives the full variable domain: NAGVMQNPRHLVRRRGQEARLRCSPMKGHSHVYWYRQLPEEGLKFMVYLQKENIIDESGMPKERFSAEFPKEGPSILRIQQVVRGDSAAYFCASSPPSSGGAYNEQFFGPGTRLTVL.

The V call is TRBV4-1, the J call TRBJ1-1, with TRBD1 matching 9 bases. The CDR3 is made up of 15 amino acids. Germline CDR1 is MGHRA and CDR2 is YSYEKL. Trimming removed 4 bases from V and 5 bases from J; junction bases left unmatched: 8. The CDR3 DNA reads TGCGCCAGCAGCCCTCGGGACAGGGAAGGAACTGAAGCTTTCTTT. The encoded protein is CASSPRDREGTEAFF.

The gene calls are TRBV4-3 and TRBJ2-5, with a possible D match to TRBD1 (5 bases). Trimming cost V 4 bases and J 5 bases, with 17 bases left between them. This CDR3 is built from 15 residues. The germline gives CDR1 LGHNA, CDR2 YSLEER. This CDR3 is CASSLSPRVTETQYF. CDR3 DNA: TGCGCCAGCAGCCTTTCCCCCAGGGTTACCGAGACCCAGTACTTC.

This clone appeared a few times. The rearrangement links TRBV10-3 to TRBJ2-7, with D unresolved. The V gene's germline CDR1 is ENHRY and CDR2 SYGVKD. Trimming shortened V by 8 bases and J by 2 bases, and 7 bases separated the two germline ends. CDR3 length equals 11 residues. The CDR3 is CAIGRAYEQYF. In nucleotides, the CDR3 is TGTGCCATCGGACGGGCCTACGAGCAGTACTTC.

The chain is built from TRBV4-1 and TRBJ2-3, with D possibly matching TRBD1 (5 bases). The V end lost 4 bases, the J end lost 3 bases, and 14 bases lay between the germline ends. Germline CDR1 reads MGHRA; CDR2 reads YSYEKL. The CDR3 loop spans 15 amino acids. The CDR3 sequence: CASSLGLGHTDTQYF. The CDR3 region has the DNA TGCGCCAGCAGCCTAGGCCTCGGACATACAGATACGCAGTATTTT.

The gene calls are TRBV18 and TRBJ2-3; D may be TRBD2 (6 bases). CDR1 KGHSH and CDR2 LQKENI come from the germline V gene. This CDR3 spans 13 amino acids. With 6 bases removed from V and 4 bases from J, the gap between germline ends came to 11 bases. The CDR3 loop reads CASSRELPDTQYF. The CDR3 nucleotides are TGTGCCAGCTCGCGGGAACTCCCAGATACGCAGTATTTT.

V and J are TRBV29-1 and TRBJ2-7, with D possibly TRBD1 on 5 matching bases. V was clipped by 3 bases and J by 1 base, with 10 bases between them. The germline V gene has CDR1 SQVTM and CDR2 ANQGSEA. The CDR3 contains 13 residues. CDR3 region: CSVDRQGSYEQYF. In DNA form, the CDR3 reads TGCAGCGTTGACAGGCAGGGATCCTACGAGCAGTACTTC.

This chain joins TRBV7-9 and TRBJ2-3; no clear D. The V gene's germline CDR1 is SEHNR and CDR2 FQNEAQ (reference sequence). This CDR3 spans 16 amino acids. Trimming shortened V by 5 bases and J by 4 bases, and 19 bases separated the two germline ends. The CDR3 bases are TGTGCCAGCAGCGAAAACGGTTATGGCACTTCAGATACGCAGTATTTT. This gives the protein CASSENGYGTSDTQYF.

The J gene is TRBJ2-1, the V gene TRBV4-1, with TRBD1 as a possible D gene (5 bases). The CDR3 contains 14 residues. Trimming took 0 bases from V and 7 from J, leaving 10 bases between them. CDR1 is MGHRA and CDR2 is YSYEKL in the germline V gene. The CDR3 coding sequence is TGCGCCAGCAGCCAAGATCTGGCAGGGAATGAGCAGTTCTTC. It translates to CASSQDLAGNEQFF.

This clone was counted between two and nine times. The chain couples TRBV19 to TRBJ2-1; D is possibly TRBD1 (7 bases). Germline V gene sequence: CDR1 LNHDA, CDR2 SQIVND (reference sequence). V shed 6 bases and J shed 4 bases, with 16 bases lying between them. The CDR3 has 15 amino acids. The CDR3 is CASSLMGGQYNEQFF. The CDR3 bases are TGTGCCAGTAGCCTGATGGGGGGACAGTACAATGAGCAGTTCTTC.

As concerns this clone: One junction end does not reproduce the germline sequence, and a read error may be involved. The rearrangement joins TRBV13 to TRBJ2-3, with 9 nucleotides matching TRBD2. The length of the CDR3 is 15 residues. Germline values: CDR1 PRHDT, CDR2 FYEKMQ (reference sequence). The CDR3 is CASSWWRGGTDTQYF. CDR3 sequence (DNA): TGTGCCAGCAGCTGGTGGCGGGGGGGCACGGATACGCAGTATTTT.

The V gene is TRBV11-2, the J gene TRBJ2-1; D may correspond to TRBD1 or TRBD2 (5 bases each). Trimming cost V 6 bases and J 10 bases, with 19 bases left between them. Looked up from germline, CDR1 is SGHAT and CDR2 is FQNNGV. The CDR3 length is 14 residues. CDR3 sequence (DNA): TGTGCCAGCAGTTTCCGGGACGCCGGCGGGGAGCAGTTCTTC. Translated: CASSFRDAGGEQFF.

This chain joins TRBV28 and TRBJ2-7, with a weak D call TRBD1 (6 bases). CDR1 and CDR2 (germline): MDHEN, SYDVKM. The CDR3 has 12 amino acids. V was trimmed by 9 bases and J by 4 bases, leaving 13 bases between them. The CDR3 loop reads CASTTGSYEQYF. The CDR3 DNA reads TGTGCCAGTACCACAGGGTCATACGAGCAGTACTTC.

This clone was seen only once. The gene calls are TRBV6-1 and TRBJ2-3; the D is unclear. CDR3 length equals 14 residues. CDR1 and CDR2 (germline): MNHNS, SASEGT. V lost 8 bases and J 0 bases, leaving 12 bases between the germline ends. CDR3 region: CASDTFSSTDTQYF. CDR3 sequence (DNA): TGTGCCAGCGACACCTTCTCTAGCACAGATACGCAGTATTTT.

The chain links TRBV7-2 to TRBJ2-5, with 7 bases aligning to TRBD2. Germline assignment: CDR1 SGHTA and CDR2 FQGNSA. V gave up 1 base and J gave up 5 bases; unmatched junction bases: 7. This CDR3 has 15 residues. This CDR3 reads CASSLGGLSRETQYF. In DNA form, the CDR3 reads TGTGCCAGCAGCTTAGGGGGACTATCGCGGGAGACCCAGTACTTC.

V is TRBV25-1 and J is TRBJ2-3; a possible D gene is TRBD2 (5 bases). Germline CDR1 MGHDK, CDR2 SYGVNS. CDR3 length: 12 amino acids. V lost 6 bases to trimming and J lost 1 base, with 5 bases between them. As DNA, the CDR3 is TGTGCCAGCAGGAGGGGCACAGATACGCAGTATTTT. Translation gives CASRRGTDTQYF.

The chain is built from TRBV7-2 and TRBJ2-1; D is perhaps TRBD2 (6 bases). Deletions cut 1 base from V and 6 bases from J, with 10 bases between. The CDR3 covers 14 residues. Germline V CDR1 and CDR2: SGHTA, FQGNSA. Here the CDR3 DNA reads TGTGCCAGCAGCTTAGATCTAGCGTTCAATGAGCAGTTCTTC. It encodes CASSLDLAFNEQFF. Combining the CDR3 with reference TRBV7-2 and TRBJ2-1 gives the whole variable domain GAGVSQSPSNKVTEKGKDVELRCDPISGHTALYWYRQSLGQGLEFLIYFQGNSAPDKSGLPSDRFSAERTGGSVSTLTIQRTQQEDSAVYLCASSLDLAFNEQFFGPGTRLTVL.

The chain uses TRBV19 and TRBJ1-1; D may be TRBD1 (5 bases). The CDR3 runs 16 residues. Germline values: CDR1 LNHDA, CDR2 SQIVND (reference sequence). With 0 bases removed from V and 0 bases from J, the gap between germline ends came to 11 bases. The CDR3 region has the DNA TGTGCCAGTAGTATAGAATCCGGGGCTATGAACACTGAAGCTTTCTTT. This sequence encodes CASSIESGAMNTEAFF.

V is TRBV2 and J is TRBJ2-7, with D perhaps matching TRBD1 or TRBD2 (5 bases each). CDR1 is SNHLY, CDR2 FYNNEI, per germline. Trimming pared 7 bases from V and 2 bases from J, leaving 12 bases between. The CDR3 loop spans 13 amino acids. The DNA of the CDR3 is TGTGCCAGCAACCGGGACGGAGCCTACGAGCAGTACTTC. This translates into CASNRDGAYEQYF.

The chain joins TRBV10-3 to TRBJ2-5; 12 bases map to TRBD2. CDR1 is ENHRY and CDR2 is SYGVKD in the germline V gene. The V and J ends lost 0 bases and 4 bases, in that order; junction bases with no gene match: 6. The CDR3 is made up of 17 amino acids. The CDR3, as DNA: TGTGCCATCAGTGAGTCGACTAGCGGGGGTCTTGGAGAGACCCAGTACTTC. It is translated as CAISESTSGGLGETQYF.

The CDR3 loop reads CAISESKVTGGDYGYTF. CDR3 nucleotide sequence: TGTGCCATCAGTGAGTCCAAAGTGACAGGGGGAGACTATGGCTACACCTTC. The chain recombines TRBV10-3 with TRBJ1-2; the match to TRBD1 covers 9 bases. The CDR3 totals 17 residues. CDR1 and CDR2 from the germline V gene are ENHRY and SYGVKD. Trimming cost V 0 bases and J 3 bases; bases outside gene matches: 8.

This rearrangement joins TRBV2 to TRBJ2-7; TRBD2 is a possible D gene (6 bases). The germline V and J ends were trimmed by 9 bases and 2 bases, with 14 bases remaining between them. Germline loops: CDR1 SNHLY, CDR2 FYNNEI. This CDR3 comprises 13 residues. CDR3 nucleotide sequence: TGTGCCAGTCACCGGGACTCTACCTACGAGCAGTACTTC. Its protein is CASHRDSTYEQYF. The full variable domain, in which reference TRBV2 and TRBJ2-7 provide the parts outside the CDR3, is EPEVTQTPSHQVTQMGQEVILRCVPISNHLYFYWYRQILGQKVEFLVSFYNNEISEKSEIFDDQFSVERPDGSNFTLKIRSTKLEDSAMYFCASHRDSTYEQYFGPGTRLTVT.

V and J are TRBV7-2 and TRBJ2-5, with TRBD1 matching over 7 bases. In germline, CDR1 is SGHTA, CDR2 FQGNSA. The CDR3 length is 15 residues. The J segment lost 7 bases and the V segment lost 5 bases, leaving 13 bases of the junction unmatched. Here the CDR3 reads CASSKEPTGAGTQYF. DNA for the CDR3: TGTGCCAGCAGCAAAGAGCCCACAGGGGCCGGGACCCAGTACTTC. The full variable domain, in which reference TRBV7-2 and TRBJ2-5 provide the parts outside the CDR3, is GAGVSQSPSNKVTEKGKDVELRCDPISGHTALYWYRQSLGQGLEFLIYFQGNSAPDKSGLPSDRFSAERTGGSVSTLTIQRTQQEDSAVYLCASSKEPTGAGTQYFGPGTRLLVL.

V usage is TRBV27 and J usage is TRBJ1-2; D is perhaps TRBD1 (6 bases). Trimming pared 6 bases from V and 4 bases from J, leaving 12 bases between. The germline CDR1 and CDR2 sequences are MNHEY and SMNVEV (reference sequence). The CDR3 is 13 residues long. CDR3 amino acids: CASSLGTLYGYTF. The CDR3 coding sequence is TGTGCCAGCAGCCTAGGGACACTCTATGGCTACACCTTC.

The V and J genes are TRBV6-1 and TRBJ1-4, with a tentative D call TRBD1 (5 bases). This CDR3 spans 15 amino acids. V dropped 4 bases and J dropped 4 bases, with 13 bases sitting between them. Looked up from germline, CDR1 is MNHNS and CDR2 is SASEGT. DNA of the CDR3: TGTGCCAGCAGTGCGTACAGGAGGGGTAATGAAAAACTGTTTTTT. Translation gives CASSAYRRGNEKLFF.

This clone was detected only a few times. The chain employs TRBV6-6 and TRBJ2-5; TRBD1 matches 8 bases. The germline V gene encodes CDR1 MNHNY and CDR2 SVGAGI (reference sequence). This CDR3 is 15 amino acids long. Trimming at V came to 6 bases and at J to 4 bases, leaving 10 bases not matched to a gene. CDR3 coding DNA: TGTGCCAGCAGCCAGGACAGGGAAAGGATAGAGACCCAGTACTTC. Amino acids: CASSQDRERIETQYF.

In its sample, this clone was seen a few times. This chain connects TRBV7-2 to TRBJ2-5, with D possibly matching TRBD1 (7 bases). Germline CDR1 is SGHTA and CDR2 is FQGNSA. The V and J ends lost 2 bases and 6 bases respectively, with 16 bases between them. This CDR3 is built from 15 residues. Here the CDR3 reads CASSLYLQGGQTQYF. In DNA form, the CDR3 reads TGTGCCAGCAGCTTATATCTCCAGGGGGGACAGACCCAGTACTTC.

This clone occurred a few times. J is TRBJ2-1 and V is TRBV9, with D hard to call. Germline V gene lookup returns CDR1 SGDLS and CDR2 YYNGEE. Trimming removed 4 bases from V and 6 bases from J, with 14 bases in between. This CDR3 has 14 amino acids. This CDR3 reads CASSPGWVLNEQFF. The CDR3 nucleotides read TGTGCCAGCAGCCCCGGTTGGGTACTCAATGAGCAGTTCTTC. Using reference TRBV9 and TRBJ2-1 for the parts outside the CDR3, the full variable domain is DSGVTQTPKHLITATGQRVTLRCSPRSGDLSVYWYQQSLDQGLQFLIQYYNGEERAKGNILERFSAQQFPDLHSELNLSSLELGDSALYFCASSPGWVLNEQFFGPGTRLTVL.

This chain connects TRBV4-1 to TRBJ1-2; 9 bases match TRBD1. Per germline, CDR1 MGHRA and CDR2 YSYEKL. V shed 2 bases, J shed 6 bases, and the junction held 7 bases outside the gene matches. The CDR3 length is 15 residues. The chain's CDR3 is CASSQNLGQGNGYTF. In DNA form, the CDR3 reads TGCGCCAGCAGCCAAAACTTGGGACAGGGAAATGGCTACACCTTC.

This clone was seen a handful of times. The rearrangement uses TRBV4-2 and TRBJ2-1, with D perhaps matching TRBD1 (6 bases). Germline V gene lookup returns CDR1 LGHNA and CDR2 YNFKEQ. V was cut by 6 bases and J by 0 bases, with 12 bases left in between. This CDR3 is built from 15 residues. The CDR3 nucleotides are TGTGCCAGCAGGGAAAAGGACAGCTCCTACAATGAGCAGTTCTTC. It codes for CASREKDSSYNEQFF.